Each of the 20 T cell receptor beta chains below was sequenced from the same sample in a study of human T cells and chemical hapten exposure. This sample's time point: patch test 2, 6 weeks after DPC sensitization. Indicated treatment: therapeutic diphenylcyclopropenone sensitization with weekly scalp DPC. TCRdb recomputed calls from the RACE reads with MiXCR, one row per CDR3 protein. This sample has about 110,000 distinct CDR3 sequences; roughly 10% occur once, and the top ten carry approximately 3%. Sample: whole blood, taken in connection with sensitization to the hapten diphenylcyclopropenone (DPC). Receptors originate from a woman aged 35 to 49 with alopecia areata. Some clones in this sample may be carry-over from other donors' samples.

This sequence joins TRBV6-5 and TRBJ1-1, with D possibly being TRBD1 (5 bases). Germline-derived CDR1 and CDR2 are MNHEY and SVGAGI. With 6 bases removed from V and 0 bases from J, the gap between germline ends came to 11 bases. The CDR3 contains 14 residues. The CDR3 region has the DNA TGTGCCAGCAGCTTTTGGGGGGTGAACACTGAAGCTTTCTTT. Translated: CASSFWGVNTEAFF.

This clonotype was observed many times. For the CDR3, the DNA is TGTGCCAGCAGCTCAGCCGGGAATGAGCAGTTCTTC. Encoded protein: CASSSAGNEQFF. The genes are TRBV7-2 and TRBJ2-1; D unclear. Germline lookup yields CDR1 SGHTA and CDR2 FQGNSA. CDR3 length: 12 residues. With 4 bases removed from V and 7 bases from J, the gap between germline ends came to 8 bases.

The genes are TRBV4-3 and TRBJ2-3, with TRBD2 matching 11 bases. This CDR3 region has 18 residues. Germline V gives CDR1 LGHNA, CDR2 YSLEER. J lost 0 bases, V lost 1 base, and 6 bases had no gene match. The CDR3 bases are TGCGCCAGCAGCCAAGGACTAGCGGGGCATGCTAGCACAGATACGCAGTATTTT. It yields the protein CASSQGLAGHASTDTQYF.

This clonotype was found a few times. V is TRBV6-6 and J is TRBJ1-4; maybe TRBD1 (6 bases). Germline V gene lookup returns CDR1 MNHNY and CDR2 SVGAGI (reference sequence). CDR3 size: 16 residues. The V end was cut by 5 bases, the J end by 0 bases, with 13 bases between. The CDR3 sequence: CASSPSRQATNEKLFF. The CDR3 nucleotides are TGTGCCAGCAGTCCCTCACGACAGGCAACTAATGAAAAACTGTTTTTT.

Many counts were recorded for this clonotype. CDR3 sequence (DNA): TGTGCCACCAGCAGGGGTAGCGGACCGTCTGGGGCCAACGTCCTGACTTTC. This gives the protein CATSRGSGPSGANVLTF. The rearrangement uses TRBV15 and TRBJ2-6; D is possibly TRBD2 (6 bases). The CDR3 contains 17 residues. Per the germline V gene, CDR1 is LNHNV and CDR2 is YYDKDF (reference sequence). The germline V and J ends were trimmed by 3 bases and 1 base, with 13 bases remaining between them.

As regards this clonotype: Sequence at one end of the junction differs from germline and may be a read error. V usage is TRBV18 and J usage is TRBJ2-7, with TRBD1 as a possible D gene (6 bases). The CDR3 has 14 residues. The germline V gene has CDR1 KGHSH and CDR2 LQKENI. Here the CDR3 DNA reads TGTGCCAGCTCCCGGCGACAGGAAGCCTACAAGCAGTACTTC. The encoded protein is CASSRRQEAYKQYF.

This clonotype occurred a few times. This chain links TRBV20-1 with TRBJ1-1; TRBD1 agrees at 9 bases. With V trimmed by 5 bases and J by 1 base, 8 bases remained unmatched. The CDR3 consists of 15 residues. CDR1 is DFQATT, CDR2 SNEGSKA, per germline (reference sequence). The chain's CDR3 is CSAPSPGQGNTEAFF. The DNA of the CDR3 is TGCAGTGCTCCCTCCCCGGGACAGGGGAACACTGAAGCTTTCTTT.

This clonotype was detected only a few times. This chain uses TRBV6-2 or TRBV6-3 with TRBJ2-7, with TRBD1 matching over 11 bases. V shed 7 bases and J 4 bases; nucleotides not matched to a gene: 3. This CDR3 spans 13 amino acids. Germline values: CDR1 MNHEY, CDR2 SVGEGT. CDR3 protein: CASNRDRGYEQYF. Here the CDR3 DNA reads TGTGCCAGCAACCGGGACAGGGGGTACGAGCAGTACTTC.

This clonotype occurred many times. This chain uses TRBV7-9 with TRBJ2-3; D not resolved. The CDR3 is made up of 13 amino acids. V gave up 6 bases and J gave up 1 base, with 8 bases separating them. CDR1 is SEHNR and CDR2 is FQNEAQ in the germline V gene (reference sequence). The CDR3 nucleotides read TGTGCCAGCAGGACCGCGCGCACAGATACGCAGTATTTT. This codes for CASRTARTDTQYF.

This clonotype was counted many times. The chain recombines TRBV7-9 with TRBJ2-3; D ambiguous. The CDR3 length is 15 residues. The germline CDR1 and CDR2 sequences are SEHNR and FQNEAQ (reference sequence). V was pared by 7 bases and J by 4 bases, with 18 bases between. CDR3 in DNA: TGTGCCAGCACCCCCCAAAATGTTGGGGCAGATACGCAGTATTTT. As protein: CASTPQNVGADTQYF.

This clonotype came up many times. This chain connects TRBV10-3 to TRBJ2-1, with D hard to call. CDR3 length: 12 amino acids. CDR1 is ENHRY, CDR2 SYGVKD, per germline. Between the trimmed V and J ends, which lost 2 bases and 10 bases, there was a span of 9 bases. Here the CDR3 DNA reads TGTGCCATCAGTGAGAGTGGGCAGGAGCAGTTCTTC. Its protein product is CAISESGQEQFF.

This clonotype was recorded a few times. The V and J genes are TRBV9 and TRBJ2-3, with 9 bases that match TRBD1. CDR1 is SGDLS, CDR2 YYNGEE, per germline. This CDR3 spans 16 amino acids. V shed 3 bases and J 1 base; nucleotides not matched to a gene: 6. The CDR3 sequence is CASSAKTGGGTDTQYF. Written as DNA, the CDR3 is TGTGCCAGCAGCGCCAAGACAGGGGGAGGCACAGATACGCAGTATTTT.

This clonotype was recorded many times. The V gene is TRBV6-4, the J gene TRBJ1-2, with TRBD1 matching 8 bases. V trimming: 6 bases; J trimming: 0 bases; junction bases outside the gene matches: 6. The CDR3 spans 15 residues. CDR1 and CDR2 (germline): MRHNA, SNTAGT. CDR3 in amino acids: CASSPGTGSNYGYTF. For the CDR3, the DNA is TGTGCCAGCAGCCCCGGGACAGGATCTAACTATGGCTACACCTTC.

The chain is built from TRBV29-1 and TRBJ2-7; either TRBD1 or TRBD2 may fit D (6 bases each). Germline CDR1 reads SQVTM; CDR2 reads ANQGSEA. The CDR3 loop spans 12 amino acids. In DNA form, the CDR3 reads TGCAGGTTGAATAGGGGGGACTACGAGCAGTACTTC. Translating gives CRLNRGDYEQYF.

The chain carries TRBV29-1 and TRBJ2-7; D unresolved. V was trimmed by 4 bases and J by 7 bases, leaving 14 bases between them. Germline CDR1 reads SQVTM; CDR2 reads ANQGSEA. This CDR3 has 12 amino acids. This CDR3 reads CSVAATTVEQYF. The CDR3 region has the DNA TGCAGCGTTGCCGCAACTACGGTAGAGCAGTACTTC.

This clonotype was seen repeatedly, ten times or more. A read error may produce the germline difference seen at one junction end. The CDR3 DNA follows: TGTGCCACCAGCATTCTTACGACTGCAAGCTCTGAAAACACCATATATTTT. This sequence encodes CATSILTTASSENTIYF. The chain carries TRBV15 and TRBJ1-3; D call uncertain. The CDR3 sequence is 17 residues long. Looked up from germline, CDR1 is LNHNV and CDR2 is YYDKDF (reference sequence). Based on the CDR3 plus reference TRBV15 and TRBJ1-3, the full variable domain is DAMVIQNPRYQVTQFGKPVTLSCSQTLNHNVMYWYQQKSSQAPKLLFHYYDKDFNNEADTPDNFQSRRPNTSFCFLDIRSPGLGDTAMYLCATSILTTASSENTIYFGEGSWLTVV.

This clonotype was recorded a few times. The chain combines TRBV3-1 with TRBJ1-2; a possible D gene is TRBD1 (6 bases). V lost 4 bases and J 7 bases, leaving 13 bases between the germline ends. The length of the CDR3 is 13 residues. The V gene's germline CDR1 is LGHDT and CDR2 YNNKEL (reference sequence). In DNA form, the CDR3 reads TGTGCCAGCAGCCCCTCTCCGGGGGCTGGCTACACCTTC. Amino acids: CASSPSPGAGYTF.

This clonotype was counted once. With a much larger clone just one base away, this may be a read error. The rearrangement links TRBV7-2 to TRBJ1-2, with 7 bases that match TRBD1. Trimming took 3 bases from V and 8 from J; bases not matched to a gene: 15. Germline CDR1 is SGHTA and CDR2 is FQGNSA. The CDR3 contains 16 residues. CDR3 in DNA: TGTGCCAGCAGCTTCCCAGGCAGGGGGAGGAATGTCGGCTACACCTTC. Amino acid sequence: CASSFPGRGRNVGYTF.

This clonotype was found many times. The J gene is TRBJ2-4, the V gene TRBV5-1; perhaps TRBD2 as D (5 bases). CDR3 size: 15 residues. Looked up from germline, CDR1 is SGHRS and CDR2 is YFSETQ. Trimming removed 2 bases from V and 0 bases from J, with 9 bases in between. The CDR3 protein is CASSFGVQAKNIQYF. The CDR3 DNA is TGCGCCAGCAGCTTCGGGGTGCAAGCCAAAAACATTCAGTACTTC.

The J gene is TRBJ1-6, the V gene TRBV5-1; possible D gene TRBD1, 5 bases. The germline V gene encodes CDR1 SGHRS and CDR2 YFSETQ. V lost 2 bases and J lost 4, with 16 bases in between. The CDR3 is 17 residues long. The CDR3 protein is CASSLDRRGPYNSPLHF. CDR3 nucleotide sequence: TGCGCCAGCAGCTTAGACCGTCGGGGACCGTATAATTCACCCCTCCACTTT.